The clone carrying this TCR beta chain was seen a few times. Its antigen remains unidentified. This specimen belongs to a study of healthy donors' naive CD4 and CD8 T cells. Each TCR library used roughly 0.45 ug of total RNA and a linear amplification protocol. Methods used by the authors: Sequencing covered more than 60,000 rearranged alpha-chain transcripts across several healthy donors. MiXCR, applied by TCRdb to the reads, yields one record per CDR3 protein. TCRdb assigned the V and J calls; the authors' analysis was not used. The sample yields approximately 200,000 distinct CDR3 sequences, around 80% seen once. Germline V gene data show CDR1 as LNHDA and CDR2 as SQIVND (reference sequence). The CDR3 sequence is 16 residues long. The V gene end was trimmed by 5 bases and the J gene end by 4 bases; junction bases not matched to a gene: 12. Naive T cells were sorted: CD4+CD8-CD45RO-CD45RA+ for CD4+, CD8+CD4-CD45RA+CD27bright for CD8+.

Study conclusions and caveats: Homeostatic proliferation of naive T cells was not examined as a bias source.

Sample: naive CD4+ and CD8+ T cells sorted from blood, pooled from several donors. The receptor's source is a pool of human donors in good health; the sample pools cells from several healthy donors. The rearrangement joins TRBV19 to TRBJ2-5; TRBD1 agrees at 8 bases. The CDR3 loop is CASSSSRDRYRETQYF. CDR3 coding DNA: TGTGCCAGTAGTTCATCCCGGGACAGGTACCGAGAGACCCAGTACTTC.